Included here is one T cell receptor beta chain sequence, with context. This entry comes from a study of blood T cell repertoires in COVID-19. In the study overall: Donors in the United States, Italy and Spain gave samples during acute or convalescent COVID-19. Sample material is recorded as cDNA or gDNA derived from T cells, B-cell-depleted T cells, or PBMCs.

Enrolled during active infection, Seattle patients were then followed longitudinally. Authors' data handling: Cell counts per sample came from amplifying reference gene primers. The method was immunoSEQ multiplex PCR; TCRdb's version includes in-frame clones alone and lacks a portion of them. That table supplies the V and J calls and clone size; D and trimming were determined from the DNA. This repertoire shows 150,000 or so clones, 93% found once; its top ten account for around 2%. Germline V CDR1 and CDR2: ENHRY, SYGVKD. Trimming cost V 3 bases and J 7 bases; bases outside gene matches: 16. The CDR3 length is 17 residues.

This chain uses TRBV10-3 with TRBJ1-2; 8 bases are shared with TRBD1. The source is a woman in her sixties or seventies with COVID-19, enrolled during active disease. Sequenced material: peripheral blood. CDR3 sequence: CAISDPGQATFTGGYTF. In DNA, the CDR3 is TGTGCCATCAGTGATCCGGGACAGGCCACCTTTACGGGTGGCTACACCTTC.